The 30 T cell receptor beta chains given below trace back to one sample, sequenced in a study of blood T cells in healthy people across ages. Combining a sample-barcoded 5' primer with a J-beta primer mix, a second PCR ran for about 6 to 12 cycles. TCRdb re-called the 5' RACE reads with MiXCR, one entry per CDR3 protein. The data hold around 1,700,000 distinct CDR3 sequences, with over 25% observed a single time. Source material: blood. Receptor source: a woman aged 25 to 39 in good health.

This chain links TRBV3-1 with TRBJ2-1; TRBD1 agrees at 7 bases. The assigned J gene may be wrong: the sequence end matches TRBJ2-7 better. From germline, CDR1 is LGHDT and CDR2 YNNKEL (reference sequence). The CDR3 totals 15 residues. CDR3 amino acids: CASSQVPGRGWEQYF. The CDR3 DNA sequence: TGTGCCAGCAGCCAAGTACCGGGCAGGGGGTGGGAGCAGTACTTC.

This clonotype was detected ten times or more. The V and J genes are TRBV12-3 or TRBV12-4 and TRBJ2-7, with 9 bases matching TRBD2. The V gene end was trimmed by 3 bases and the J gene end by 3 bases; junction bases not matched to a gene: 6. The CDR3 extends over 15 amino acids. CDR3 residues: CASSFASSGDYEQYF. In DNA form, the CDR3 reads TGTGCCAGCAGTTTTGCGTCTAGCGGGGACTACGAGCAGTACTTC.

In its sample, this clonotype was seen a few times. Given a much more abundant clone one base away, this may be a read error. The J gene is TRBJ2-7, the V gene TRBV20-1, with D possibly being TRBD1 (5 bases). The V gene's germline CDR1 is DFQATT and CDR2 SNEGSKA (reference sequence). V dropped 5 bases and J dropped 7 bases, with 12 bases sitting between them. The length of the CDR3 is 11 residues. As DNA, the CDR3 is TGCAGTGCTTCTAGGGGCAATGAGCAGTACTTC. Translating gives CSASRGNEQYF.

This rearrangement joins TRBV10-2 to TRBJ2-5; perhaps TRBD2 as D (5 bases). The length of the CDR3 is 14 residues. V lost 6 bases to trimming and J lost 4 bases, with 15 bases between them. Per germline, CDR1 WSHSY and CDR2 SAAADI. CDR3 amino acids: CASREATNTETQYF. Here the CDR3 DNA reads TGCGCCAGCAGGGAGGCGACGAATACAGAGACCCAGTACTTC.

The V call is TRBV6-5, the J call TRBJ1-1; 10 nucleotides agree with TRBD1. V lost 6 bases and J lost 5; bases outside the gene matches: 12. Germline V CDR1 and CDR2: MNHEY, SVGAGI. The CDR3 is made up of 16 amino acids. The CDR3 nucleotides are TGTGCCAGCAGCCAGGGACAGGGGAAAGGAGGTACTGAAGCTTTCTTT. This sequence encodes CASSQGQGKGGTEAFF.

This clonotype was recorded many times. J is TRBJ2-5 and V is TRBV9; D gene unclear. V shed 3 bases and J shed 7 bases, with 10 bases lying between them. Per germline, CDR1 SGDLS and CDR2 YYNGEE. The CDR3 consists of 12 residues. CDR3: CASSGGGLTQYF. CDR3 coding DNA: TGTGCCAGCAGCGGAGGCGGTTTGACCCAGTACTTC.

This clonotype was detected a few times. The CDR3 here is CASSKQEYYGYTF. CDR3 bases: TGTGCCAGCAGTAAACAGGAGTATTATGGCTACACCTTC. The chain uses TRBV12-3 or TRBV12-4 and TRBJ1-2, with a possible D match to TRBD1 (5 bases). The ends were cut back, 5 bases at V and 5 bases at J, with 12 bases in the middle. The CDR3 is 13 amino acids.

In its sample, this clonotype was seen a few times. The CDR3 region is CASSPDWISEQYF. CDR3 sequence (DNA): TGTGCCAGCAGCCCGGACTGGATTTCCGAGCAGTACTTC. The V gene is TRBV14, the J gene TRBJ2-7; D might be TRBD2 (5 bases). V lost 4 bases, J lost 6 bases, and 13 bases lay in between. The CDR3 is 13 residues long. The germline CDR1 and CDR2 sequences are SGHDN and FVKESK.

The chain recombines TRBV20-1 with TRBJ1-2, with 8 bases matching TRBD1. V dropped 1 base and J dropped 1; count of bases not matched to a gene: 5. CDR3 length: 15 residues. Germline CDR1 is DFQATT and CDR2 is SNEGSKA (reference sequence). This chain's CDR3 is CSARGPGQVNYGYTF. Here the CDR3 DNA reads TGCAGTGCTAGAGGACCGGGACAGGTTAACTATGGCTACACCTTC.

This sequence joins TRBV5-1 and TRBJ2-7; D is unclear. The CDR3 covers 14 residues. From germline, CDR1 is SGHRS and CDR2 YFSETQ. V was clipped by 2 bases and J by 0 bases, with 9 bases between them. CDR3 nucleotide sequence: TGCGCCAGCAGCTTACAGAGTAGCTCCTACGAGCAGTACTTC. It encodes CASSLQSSSYEQYF.

Comment on this clonotype: Mismatch with germline at one junction end may stem from a read error. The rearrangement uses TRBV5-1 and TRBJ2-7; a possible D gene is TRBD1 (6 bases). Germline CDR1 reads SGHRS; CDR2 reads YFSETQ. CDR3 size: 14 residues. The CDR3 loop is CASSLRTADYGQYF. CDR3 in DNA: TGCGCCAGCAGCCTCCGGACAGCCGACTACGGGCAGTACTTC. Full variable domain (rest looked up from reference TRBV5-1 and TRBJ2-7): KAGVTQTPRYLIKTRGQQVTLSCSPISGHRSVSWYQQTPGQGLQFLFEYFSETQRNKGNFPGRFSGRQFSNSRSEMNVSTLELGDSALYLCASSLRTADYGQYFGPGTRLTVT.

This clonotype was picked up many times. The chain joins TRBV15 to TRBJ2-7, with unresolved D. Germline values: CDR1 LNHNV, CDR2 YYDKDF (reference sequence). Trimming cost V 0 bases and J 6 bases, with 15 bases left between them. This CDR3 has 15 residues. CDR3 nucleotide sequence: TGTGCCACCAGCAGAGATCTAGGACCGATGTCCGAGCAGTACTTC. It yields the protein CATSRDLGPMSEQYF.

The chain joins TRBV15 to TRBJ2-7, with unresolved D. Trimming stripped 4 bases from V and 7 bases from J, with 17 bases between. The length of the CDR3 is 14 residues. From germline, CDR1 is LNHNV and CDR2 YYDKDF (reference sequence). The CDR3 DNA sequence: TGTGCCACCAGCACCGGGCCTTACTACAATGAGCAGTACTTC. It is translated as CATSTGPYYNEQYF.

The V gene is TRBV6-5, the J gene TRBJ1-2, with D maybe TRBD1 (6 bases). CDR1 MNHEY and CDR2 SVGAGI come from the germline V gene. CDR3 size: 19 residues. The V gene lost 1 base and the J gene lost 2 bases, with 23 bases spanning the gap. CDR3 nucleotides: TGTGCCAGCAGTTACTTCCCCCACCGGCAGGGGATTTTAAACTATGGCTACACCTTC. Translating gives CASSYFPHRQGILNYGYTF.

Worth noting for this clonotype: At one end the junction does not follow the germline gene, possibly because of a read error. The chain joins TRBV28 to TRBJ1-1; D may be TRBD1 (6 bases). The CDR3 has 13 residues. CDR1 MDHEN and CDR2 SYDVKM come from the germline V gene. The CDR3 DNA reads TGTGCCAGCACTTTAACACAGGGATTTGAAGCTTTCTTT. Protein product: CASTLTQGFEAFF.

This clonotype appeared a few times. V is TRBV7-2 and J is TRBJ2-3; D possibly corresponds to TRBD2 (6 bases). This CDR3 region has 18 residues. Trimming left V 2 bases short and J 4 bases short, with 22 bases between. Germline V gives CDR1 SGHTA, CDR2 FQGNSA. DNA of the CDR3: TGTGCCAGCAGCTTAAAAATGACTAGACCTACCAACGCAGATACGCAGTATTTT. Translated: CASSLKMTRPTNADTQYF.

The chain couples TRBV30 to TRBJ2-3; D is possibly TRBD2 (5 bases). Trimming left V 1 base short and J 3 bases short, with 11 bases between. This CDR3 is 14 amino acids long. CDR1 and CDR2 from the germline V gene are GTSNPN and SVGIG (reference sequence). CDR3 coding DNA: TGTGCCTGGAGTGGGGCGGGTACAACAGATACGCAGTATTTT. This encodes CAWSGAGTTDTQYF.

This clonotype turned up a few times. J is TRBJ2-3 and V is TRBV7-2, with D unclear. The CDR3 is made up of 14 amino acids. Per germline, CDR1 SGHTA and CDR2 FQGNSA. Trimming pared 2 bases from V and 4 bases from J, leaving 10 bases between. This chain's CDR3 is CASSLSSPADTQYF. The CDR3 DNA is TGTGCCAGCAGCTTATCCAGCCCTGCAGATACGCAGTATTTT.

There are a few counts of this clonotype. In DNA form, the CDR3 reads TGCGCCAGCAGCCAGGGCCGGCAATCGAATAACTATGGCTACACCTTC. It specifies CASSQGRQSNNYGYTF. The rearrangement links TRBV4-1 to TRBJ1-2; D remains unclear. The germline CDR1 and CDR2 sequences are MGHRA and YSYEKL. This CDR3 contains 16 residues. Trimming stripped 3 bases from V and 1 base from J, with 15 bases between.

The rearrangement joins TRBV3-1 to TRBJ1-5, with D possibly being TRBD1 (5 bases). The germline CDR1 and CDR2 sequences are LGHDT and YNNKEL (reference sequence). V gave up 1 base and J gave up 1 base, with 5 bases separating them. CDR3 length equals 14 residues. The CDR3 DNA reads TGTGCCAGCAGCCAAGGACAGAGCAATCAGCCCCAGCATTTT. Protein: CASSQGQSNQPQHF.

This clonotype was seen at least ten times. The gene calls are TRBV12-3 or TRBV12-4 and TRBJ1-2; D remains ambiguous. With 8 bases removed from V and 7 bases from J, the gap between germline ends came to 11 bases. The CDR3 has 11 residues. The CDR3 region has the DNA TGTGCCAGCGGTTCGGCCTTTGGCTACACCTTC. This sequence encodes CASGSAFGYTF.

This clonotype showed up many times. V and J are TRBV12-3 or TRBV12-4 and TRBJ2-4; D unresolved. V was cut by 8 bases and J by 1 base, with 9 bases left in between. The CDR3 covers 13 residues. This CDR3 reads CASHGPAKNIQYF. For the CDR3, the DNA is TGTGCCAGCCATGGGCCGGCCAAAAACATTCAGTACTTC.

Comment on this clonotype: The junction shows a germline mismatch at one end, possibly a read error. The V and J genes are TRBV5-1 and TRBJ1-2; the D is unclear. The CDR3 has 14 residues. Per the germline V gene, CDR1 is SGHRS and CDR2 is YFSETQ. The CDR3 DNA sequence: TGCGCCAGCAGCACTTTCCTGGCAGCTGATGGCCACACCTTC. Residues: CASSTFLAADGHTF.

This clonotype appeared a few times. CDR3: CASRDGTSTEAFF. The CDR3 DNA is TGTGCCAGCAGGGACGGGACGTCGACTGAAGCTTTCTTT. The J gene is TRBJ1-1, the V gene TRBV6-5; maybe TRBD1 (5 bases). Trimming pared 6 bases from V and 5 bases from J, leaving 13 bases between. This CDR3 region has 13 residues. The germline CDR1 and CDR2 sequences are MNHEY and SVGAGI.

The V call is TRBV3-1, the J call TRBJ1-2; the match to TRBD1 covers 9 bases. This CDR3 comprises 15 residues. The V segment lost 4 bases and the J segment 8 bases; nucleotides outside the gene matches: 11. The germline gives CDR1 LGHDT, CDR2 YNNKEL (reference sequence). This chain's CDR3 is CASSPSGQGGRGYTF. Written as DNA, the CDR3 is TGTGCCAGCAGCCCTTCGGGACAGGGAGGGCGGGGCTACACCTTC.

J is TRBJ1-1 and V is TRBV2; weak D call: TRBD1 (5 bases). V was trimmed by 7 bases and J by 0 bases, leaving 15 bases between them. The CDR3 consists of 15 residues. Germline assignment: CDR1 SNHLY and CDR2 FYNNEI. The CDR3 DNA reads as TGTGCCAGCATTAGGGACGGTCGGCTGAACACTGAAGCTTTCTTT. Protein sequence: CASIRDGRLNTEAFF. Together with reference TRBV2 and TRBJ1-1, the CDR3 gives the full variable domain: EPEVTQTPSHQVTQMGQEVILRCVPISNHLYFYWYRQILGQKVEFLVSFYNNEISEKSEIFDDQFSVERPDGSNFTLKIRSTKLEDSAMYFCASIRDGRLNTEAFFGQGTRLTVV.

This clonotype was picked up many times. The chain links TRBV5-1 to TRBJ1-5; a possible D gene is TRBD1 (5 bases). Per germline, CDR1 SGHRS and CDR2 YFSETQ. With 0 bases removed from V and 3 bases from J, the gap between germline ends came to 7 bases. This CDR3 region has 14 residues. CDR3 coding DNA: TGCGCCAGCAGCTTGGGGACACCCAATCAGCCCCAGCATTTT. It specifies CASSLGTPNQPQHF.

This clonotype was counted only a few times. The chain employs TRBV20-1 and TRBJ2-1; 14 bases align to TRBD2. V gave up 6 bases and J gave up 9 bases; unmatched junction bases: 7. The germline CDR1 and CDR2 sequences are DFQATT and SNEGSKA (reference sequence). The CDR3 length is 14 residues. CDR3 nucleotide sequence: TGCAGTGCGGAGGGACTAGCGGGAGTAGGTGAGCAGTTCTTC. Translating it yields CSAEGLAGVGEQFF.

The chain couples TRBV27 to TRBJ2-1; no clear D gene. CDR3 length: 12 amino acids. Trimming pared 6 bases from V and 4 bases from J, leaving 7 bases between. The germline V gene encodes CDR1 MNHEY and CDR2 SMNVEV (reference sequence). CDR3 loop: CASRALYNEQFF. The CDR3 bases are TGTGCCAGCAGGGCCCTATACAATGAGCAGTTCTTC.

This clonotype was counted ten times or more. The genes are TRBV20-1 and TRBJ1-5; D uncertain. Trimming stripped 4 bases from V and 5 bases from J, with 15 bases between. The CDR3 spans 14 residues. Germline loops: CDR1 DFQATT, CDR2 SNEGSKA (reference sequence). The CDR3 reads CSATPGEGDQPQHF. CDR3 DNA sequence: TGCAGTGCTACTCCCGGAGAGGGCGATCAGCCCCAGCATTTT.